Shown below are 10 T cell receptor beta chains from a single sample sequenced in a study of blood T cell repertoires in COVID-19. TCRdb's copy holds only in-frame clones and misses some; the assay was immunoSEQ multiplex PCR. Of roughly 100,000 clones detected, 84% appear once; the ten largest clones hold 3.5% to 5%. The sequenced sample consisted of peripheral blood. The receptor source for this set is a human donor in a cohort sampled during active COVID-19.

The chain combines TRBV12-3 or TRBV12-4 with TRBJ2-7; TRBD1 aligns across 9 bases. V was clipped by 6 bases and J by 5 bases; unmatched bases: 5. This CDR3 is built from 13 residues. CDR3: CASRLQGADEQYF. CDR3 coding DNA: TGTGCCAGCAGGTTACAGGGGGCGGACGAGCAGTACTTC.

This clone has only a few counts. This sequence joins TRBV19 and TRBJ2-7; 8 bases fit TRBD1. Losses at the gene ends were 5 bases for V and 4 bases for J; bases not matched to a gene: 4. CDR1 is LNHDA, CDR2 SQIVND, per germline (reference sequence). The CDR3 contains 13 residues. CDR3 region: CASSPGGRYEQYF. The DNA for the CDR3 is TGTGCCAGTAGTCCAGGGGGCAGGTACGAGCAGTACTTC.

The chain combines TRBV7-2 with TRBJ1-2, with 8 nucleotides matching TRBD1. Looked up from germline, CDR1 is SGHTA and CDR2 is FQGNSA. J gave up 0 bases and V 4 bases, and 10 bases lay outside the gene matches. The CDR3 is 17 residues long. The CDR3, as DNA: TGTGCCAGCAGCTCTAGGGGACAGGCGACAGCTAACTATGGCTACACCTTC. This translates into CASSSRGQATANYGYTF. The variable domain in full, with the rest retrieved from reference TRBV7-2 and TRBJ1-2, is GAGVSQSPSNKVTEKGKDVELRCDPISGHTALYWYRQSLGQGLEFLIYFQGNSAPDKSGLPSDRFSAERTGGSVSTLTIQRTQQEDSAVYLCASSSRGQATANYGYTFGSGTRLTVV.

Only one count was recorded for this clone. This chain uses TRBV5-1 with TRBJ1-1; TRBD1 might be the D (6 bases). Trimming stripped 2 bases from V and 0 bases from J, with 11 bases between. The germline gives CDR1 SGHRS, CDR2 YFSETQ. The CDR3 sequence is 15 residues long. The CDR3, as DNA: TGCGCCAGCAGCTTCAGCCGGACAGTGAACACTGAAGCTTTCTTT. Amino acids: CASSFSRTVNTEAFF.

The J gene is TRBJ1-1, the V gene TRBV11-3; TRBD1 matches at 9 bases. Germline V lookup: CDR1 SGHNT, CDR2 YENEEA. The CDR3 spans 14 residues. V gave up 6 bases and J gave up 4 bases; unmatched junction bases: 6. The CDR3 nucleotides read TGTGCCAGCAGTAGAGGGACAGGGCGCACTGAAGCTTTCTTT. Protein: CASSRGTGRTEAFF. Using reference TRBV11-3 and TRBJ1-1 for the parts outside the CDR3, the full variable domain is EAGVVQSPRYKIIEKKQPVAFWCNPISGHNTLYWYLQNLGQGPELLIRYENEEAVDDSQLPKDRFSAERLKGVDSTLKIQPAELGDSAVYLCASSRGTGRTEAFFGQGTRLTVV.

The count of this clone is one. Other DNA sequences in the sample encode the same CDR3. This chain links TRBV7-6 with TRBJ2-3; TRBD2 aligns across 7 bases. CDR1 SGHVS and CDR2 FNYEAQ come from the germline V gene. This CDR3 contains 15 residues. V gave up 1 base and J gave up 1 base; unmatched junction bases: 2. The CDR3 here is CASSLVAGGTDTQYF. CDR3 sequence (DNA): TGTGCCAGCAGCTTAGTTGCGGGGGGCACAGATACGCAGTATTTT.

The rearrangement links TRBV6-1 to TRBJ1-3, with TRBD1 identical over 10 bases. CDR1 is MNHNS, CDR2 SASEGT, per germline. J was trimmed by 4 bases and V by 3 bases; bases with no gene match: 9. The CDR3 has 17 amino acids. The CDR3 loop reads CASSDGRGQGRGNTIYF. Here the CDR3 DNA reads TGTGCCAGCAGTGACGGACGGGGACAGGGGAGAGGAAACACCATATATTTT.

The chain carries TRBV5-1 and TRBJ2-7; no definite D call. The germline CDR1 and CDR2 sequences are SGHRS and YFSETQ. The CDR3 totals 13 residues. V gave up 0 bases and J gave up 1 base, with 5 bases separating them. CDR3: CASSLVGSYEQYF. The CDR3 nucleotides are TGCGCCAGCAGCTTGGTCGGTTCCTACGAGCAGTACTTC.

This chain connects TRBV5-4 to TRBJ2-5; TRBD1 matches at 7 bases. Germline CDR1 SGHNT, CDR2 YYREEE (reference sequence). The CDR3 sequence is 14 residues long. Unmatched junction bases numbered 8, after V lost 2 bases and J lost 7 bases. The DNA of the CDR3 is TGTGCCAGCAGCTTATACAGGGGTCCTGGGACCCAGTACTTC. It encodes CASSLYRGPGTQYF.

The chain uses TRBV18 and TRBJ1-5, with D uncertain. The CDR3 has 15 amino acids. Trimming took 3 bases from V and 3 from J, leaving 12 bases between them. The V gene's germline CDR1 is KGHSH and CDR2 LQKENI. The CDR3 sequence: CASSPLHGDNQPQHF. CDR3 bases: TGTGCCAGCTCACCCTTACACGGGGACAATCAGCCCCAGCATTTT.